This T cell receptor beta chain was profiled in a study of cytomegalovirus exposure and HLA in healthy donors. TCRdb's table, derived via immunoSEQ multiplex PCR, lists solely in-frame clones and lacks some. The sample gives some 170,000 clones, around nine tenths of which show up once; 1.4% is in the top ten. The CDR3 is 16 residues long. Trimming took 0 bases from V and 2 from J, leaving 14 bases between them. Germline CDR1 is SGHRS and CDR2 is YFSETQ. Specimen: PBMCs. The genes are TRBV5-1 and TRBJ1-1; possible D gene TRBD1, 6 bases. The sequence derives from a woman aged 25 to 39 in good health and CMV-seronegative. CDR3 loop: CASSLEPGAINTEAFF. DNA for the CDR3: TGCGCCAGCAGCTTGGAGCCAGGGGCGATTAACACTGAAGCTTTCTTT.